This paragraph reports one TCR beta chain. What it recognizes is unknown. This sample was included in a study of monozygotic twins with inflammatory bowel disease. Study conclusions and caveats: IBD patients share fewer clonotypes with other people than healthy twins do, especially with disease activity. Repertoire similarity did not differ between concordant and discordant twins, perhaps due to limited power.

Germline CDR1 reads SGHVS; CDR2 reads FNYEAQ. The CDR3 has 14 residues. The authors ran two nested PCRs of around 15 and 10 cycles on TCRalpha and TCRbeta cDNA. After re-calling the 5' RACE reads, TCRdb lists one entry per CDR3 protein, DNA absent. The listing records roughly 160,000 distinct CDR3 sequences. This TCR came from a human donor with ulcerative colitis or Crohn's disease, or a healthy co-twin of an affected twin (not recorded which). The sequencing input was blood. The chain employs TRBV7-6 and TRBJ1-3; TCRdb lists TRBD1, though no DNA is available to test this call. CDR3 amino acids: CASRSTGSGNTIYF. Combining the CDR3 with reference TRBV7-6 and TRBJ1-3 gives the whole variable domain GAGVSQSPRYKVTKRGQDVALRCDPISGHVSLYWYRQALGQGPEFLTYFNYEAQQDKSGLPNDRFSAERPEGSISTLTIQRTEQRDSAMYRCASRSTGSGNTIYFGEGSWLTVV.